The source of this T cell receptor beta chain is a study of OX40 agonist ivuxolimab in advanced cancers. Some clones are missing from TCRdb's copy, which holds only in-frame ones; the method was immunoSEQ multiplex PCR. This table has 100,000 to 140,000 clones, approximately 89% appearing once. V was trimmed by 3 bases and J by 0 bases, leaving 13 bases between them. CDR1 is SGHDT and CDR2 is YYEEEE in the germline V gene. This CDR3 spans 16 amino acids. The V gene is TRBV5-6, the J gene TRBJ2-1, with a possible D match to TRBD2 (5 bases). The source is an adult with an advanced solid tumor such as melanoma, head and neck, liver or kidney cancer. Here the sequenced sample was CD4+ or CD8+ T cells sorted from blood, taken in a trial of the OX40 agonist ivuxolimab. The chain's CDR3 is CASSSLLGSSYNEQFF. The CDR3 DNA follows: TGTGCCAGCAGCTCCCTTCTGGGGAGCTCCTACAATGAGCAGTTCTTC.